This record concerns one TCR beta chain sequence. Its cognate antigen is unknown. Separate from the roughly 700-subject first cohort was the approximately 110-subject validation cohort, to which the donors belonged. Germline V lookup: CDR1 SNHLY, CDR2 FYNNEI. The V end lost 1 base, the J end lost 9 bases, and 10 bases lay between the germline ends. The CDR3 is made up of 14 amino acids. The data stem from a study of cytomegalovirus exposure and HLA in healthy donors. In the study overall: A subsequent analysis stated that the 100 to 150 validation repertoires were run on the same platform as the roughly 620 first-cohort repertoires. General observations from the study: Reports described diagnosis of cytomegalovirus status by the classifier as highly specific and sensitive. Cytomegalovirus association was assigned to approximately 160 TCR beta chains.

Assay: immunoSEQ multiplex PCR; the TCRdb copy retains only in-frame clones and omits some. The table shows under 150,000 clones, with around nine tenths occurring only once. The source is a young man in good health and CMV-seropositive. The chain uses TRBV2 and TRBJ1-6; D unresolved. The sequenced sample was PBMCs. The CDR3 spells CASSEGGVGSPLHF. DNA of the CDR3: TGTGCCAGCAGTGAAGGCGGGGTGGGTTCACCCCTCCACTTT. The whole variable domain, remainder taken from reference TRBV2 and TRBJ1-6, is EPEVTQTPSHQVTQMGQEVILRCVPISNHLYFYWYRQILGQKVEFLVSFYNNEISEKSEIFDDQFSVERPDGSNFTLKIRSTKLEDSAMYFCASSEGGVGSPLHFGNGTRLTVT.